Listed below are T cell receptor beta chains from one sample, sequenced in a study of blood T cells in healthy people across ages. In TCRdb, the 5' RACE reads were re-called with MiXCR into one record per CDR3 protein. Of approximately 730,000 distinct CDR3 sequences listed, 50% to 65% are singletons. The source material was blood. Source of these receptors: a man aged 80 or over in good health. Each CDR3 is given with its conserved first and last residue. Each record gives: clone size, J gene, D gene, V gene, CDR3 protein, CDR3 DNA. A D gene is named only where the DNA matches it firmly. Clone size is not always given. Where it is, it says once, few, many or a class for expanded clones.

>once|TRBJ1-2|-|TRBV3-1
CASSHLPRDRGNYGYTF
TGTGCCAGCAGCCACCTCCCTCGGGACCGGGGGAACTATGGCTACACCTTC
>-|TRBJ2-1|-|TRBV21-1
CASSKSTPEDEQFF
TGTGCCAGCAGCAAATCAACCCCGGAGGATGAGCAGTTCTTC
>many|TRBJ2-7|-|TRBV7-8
CASSLGSGATQYEQYF
TGTGCCAGCAGCTTAGGTTCGGGGGCTACTCAATACGAGCAGTACTTC
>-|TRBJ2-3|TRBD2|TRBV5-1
CASSAWISGRGDTQYF
TGCGCCAGCAGCGCCTGGATTAGCGGGAGGGGAGATACGCAGTATTTT
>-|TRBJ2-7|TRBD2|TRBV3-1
CASSPRVAGGINEQYF
TGTGCCAGCAGCCCCCGGGTAGCGGGGGGTATCAACGAGCAGTACTTC
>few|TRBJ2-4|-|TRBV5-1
CASSLLAAPPDIQYF
TGCGCCAGCAGCTTGCTCGCGGCACCTCCAGACATTCAGTACTTC
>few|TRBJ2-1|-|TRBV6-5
CASSWLGEQYNEQFF
TGTGCCAGCAGTTGGTTGGGGGAGCAGTACAATGAGCAGTTCTTC
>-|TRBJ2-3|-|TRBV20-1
CSARGQFGVKVGQYF
TGCAGTGCTAGAGGACAGTTTGGGGTTAAGGTTGGGCAGTATTTT
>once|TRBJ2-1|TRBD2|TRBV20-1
CSASLVVAGASSYNEQFF
TGCAGTGCTAGTCTTGTAGTAGCGGGGGCGAGCTCCTACAATGAGCAGTTCTTC
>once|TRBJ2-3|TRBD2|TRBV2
CACSALLADSTDTQYF
TGTGCCTGCAGTGCCCTCCTAGCGGACAGCACAGATACGCAGTATTTT
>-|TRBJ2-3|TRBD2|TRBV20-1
CSARSLAGGQDAYF
TGCAGTGCTAGGTCCCTAGCGGGGGGGCAGGACGCGTATTTT
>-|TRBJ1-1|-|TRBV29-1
CSVDPTGLNTEAFF
TGCAGCGTTGATCCCACCGGACTCAACACTGAAGCTTTCTTT
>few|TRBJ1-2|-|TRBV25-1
CASRQAGGYTF
TGTGCCAGCAGGCAGGCGGGTGGCTACACCTTC
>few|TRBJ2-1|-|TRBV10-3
CAISEWEDEQFF
TGTGCCATCAGTGAGTGGGAGGATGAGCAGTTCTTC
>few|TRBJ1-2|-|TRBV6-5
CASSQGGISGYTF
TGTGCCAGCAGTCAAGGTGGTATCTCCGGCTACACCTTC
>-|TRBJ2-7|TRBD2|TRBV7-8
CASSIRTGTSGRQSYEQYF
TGTGCCAGCAGCATTCGAACTGGGACTAGCGGGAGACAGTCCTACGAGCAGTACTTC
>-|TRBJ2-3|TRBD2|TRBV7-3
CASSSAGGTQYF
TGTGCCAGCAGCTCCGCCGGGGGGACGCAGTATTTT
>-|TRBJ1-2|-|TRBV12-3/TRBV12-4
CASSLGPGIGYGYTF
TGTGCCAGCAGTTTAGGGCCGGGAATAGGGTATGGCTACACCTTC
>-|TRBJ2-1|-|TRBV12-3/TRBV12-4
CASSRTSSAYNEQFF
TGTGCCAGCAGCCGAACTAGTAGCGCCTACAATGAGCAGTTCTTC
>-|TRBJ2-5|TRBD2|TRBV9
CASSVSSGREETQYF
TGTGCCAGCAGCGTTTCTAGCGGGAGAGAAGAGACCCAGTACTTC
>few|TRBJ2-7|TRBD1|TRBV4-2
CASSQDRLTGSYYEQYF
TGTGCCAGCAGCCAAGACCGACTGACAGGGAGTTACTACGAGCAGTACTTC
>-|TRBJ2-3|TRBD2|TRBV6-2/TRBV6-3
CASSHLAGHRYAYF
TGTGCCAGCAGCCACCTAGCGGGCCACAGATACGCGTATTTT
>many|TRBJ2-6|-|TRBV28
CASSSGSSGANVLTF
TGTGCCAGCAGTTCCGGGTCCTCTGGGGCCAACGTCCTGACTTTC
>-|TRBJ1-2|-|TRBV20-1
CSARRDNGAYGYTF
TGCAGTGCGCGCCGGGACAATGGGGCGTATGGCTACACCTTC
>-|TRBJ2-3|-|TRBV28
CASSPPQGTTDTQYF
TGTGCCAGCAGTCCACCGCAGGGGACCACAGATACGCAGTATTTT
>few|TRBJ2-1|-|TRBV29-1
CSAGRGPNEQFF
TGCAGCGCTGGCCGGGGGCCCAATGAGCAGTTCTTC
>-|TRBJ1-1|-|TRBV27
CASSLSAHRNTEAFF
TGTGCCAGCAGTTTATCGGCACACAGGAACACTGAAGCTTTCTTT
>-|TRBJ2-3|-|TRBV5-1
CASPTDTSTDTQYF
TGCGCCAGTCCGACTGATACTAGCACAGATACGCAGTATTTT
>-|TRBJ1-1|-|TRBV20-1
CSARDRGQGAFF
TGCAGTGCTAGAGACAGGGGTCAGGGAGCTTTCTTT
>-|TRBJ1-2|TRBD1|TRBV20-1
CSANTGTAYGYTF
TGCAGTGCCAATACCGGGACAGCTTATGGCTACACCTTC
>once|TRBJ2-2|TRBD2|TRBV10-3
CATTGLASWSGELFF
TGTGCCACCACGGGACTAGCGAGTTGGTCCGGGGAGCTGTTTTTT
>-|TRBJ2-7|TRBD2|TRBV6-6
CASRLAGNNEQYF
TGTGCCAGCAGGCTAGCGGGGAACAATGAGCAGTACTTC
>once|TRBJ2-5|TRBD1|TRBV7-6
CASSSPTGTEETQYF
TGTGCCAGCAGCTCGCCGACCGGGACAGAAGAGACCCAGTACTTC
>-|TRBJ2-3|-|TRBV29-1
CSAEKRGGQFFGPDTQYF
-
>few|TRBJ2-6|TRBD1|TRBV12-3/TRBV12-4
CASSPRRQGGSSGANVLTF
TGTGCCAGCAGCCCCCGTCGACAGGGGGGTTCCTCTGGGGCCAACGTCCTGACTTTC
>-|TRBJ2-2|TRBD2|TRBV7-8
CASSFPSGRTSGELFF
TGTGCCAGCAGCTTCCCTAGCGGGAGGACCTCCGGGGAGCTGTTTTTT
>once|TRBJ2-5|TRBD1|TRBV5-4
CASSPTGGLVQETQYF
TGTGCCAGCAGCCCCACAGGGGGACTCGTCCAAGAGACCCAGTACTTC
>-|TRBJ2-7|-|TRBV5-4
CASSSRRGSGSEQYF
TGTGCCAGCAGCTCCAGAAGGGGGTCGGGATCCGAGCAGTACTTC
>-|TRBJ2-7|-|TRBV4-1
CASSQEPGPTGDEQYF
TGCGCCAGCAGCCAAGAGCCAGGACCTACGGGGGACGAGCAGTACTTC
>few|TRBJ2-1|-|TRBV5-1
CASSLLQGYNEQFF
TGCGCCAGCAGCTTGTTACAGGGCTACAATGAGCAGTTCTTC
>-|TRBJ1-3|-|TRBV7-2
CASSLRGGGNTIYF
TGTGCCAGCAGCTTGCGGGGAGGTGGAAACACCATATATTTT
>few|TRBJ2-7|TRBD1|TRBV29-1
CSVRQGPHEQYF
TGCAGCGTGCGACAGGGCCCCCACGAGCAGTACTTC
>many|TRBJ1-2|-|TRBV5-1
CASSLGRVYGYTF
TGCGCCAGCAGCTTGGGACGGGTCTATGGCTACACCTTC
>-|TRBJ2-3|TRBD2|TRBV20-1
CSASRSGRATDTQYF
TGCAGTGCTAGCCGTAGCGGGAGGGCCACAGATACGCAGTATTTT
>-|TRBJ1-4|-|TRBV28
CASSPPGPERKPSEKLFF
TGTGCCAGCAGTCCCCCGGGACCTGAAAGAAAGCCTAGCGAAAAACTGTTTTTT
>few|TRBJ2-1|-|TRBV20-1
CSATPIGTAYNEQFF
TGCAGTGCTACCCCGATAGGGACCGCCTACAATGAGCAGTTCTTC
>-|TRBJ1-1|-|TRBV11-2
CASSFAGSNTEAFF
TGTGCCAGCAGCTTCGCCGGATCGAACACTGAAGCTTTCTTT
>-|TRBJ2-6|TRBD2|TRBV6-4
CASSGGGSNSGANVLTF
TGTGCCAGCAGTGGAGGCGGGAGTAATTCCGGGGCCAACGTCCTGACTTTC
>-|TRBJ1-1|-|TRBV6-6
CASNPWGNTEAFF
TGTGCCAGCAACCCTTGGGGGAACACTGAAGCTTTCTTT
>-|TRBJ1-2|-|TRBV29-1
CSVEVLGQYGYTF
TGCAGCGTTGAAGTCCTCGGGCAGTATGGCTACACCTTC
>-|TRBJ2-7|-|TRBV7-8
CASSPVSFSYEQYF
TGTGCCAGCAGCCCCGTGTCCTTCTCCTACGAGCAGTACTTC
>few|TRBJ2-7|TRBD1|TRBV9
CASSPQDRVGYEQYF
TGTGCCAGCAGCCCCCAGGACAGGGTTGGGTACGAGCAGTACTTC
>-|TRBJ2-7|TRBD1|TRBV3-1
CASSPQGPRSREQYF
TGTGCCAGCAGCCCACAGGGGCCTCGTTCGCGCGAGCAGTACTTC
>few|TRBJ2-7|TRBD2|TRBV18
CASSPRNGRASYEQYF
TGTGCCAGCTCACCAAGGAACGGGAGGGCCTCCTACGAGCAGTACTTC
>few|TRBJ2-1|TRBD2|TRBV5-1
CASTLVLAGGPYNEQFF
TGCGCCAGCACCTTAGTCCTAGCGGGAGGGCCCTACAATGAGCAGTTCTTC
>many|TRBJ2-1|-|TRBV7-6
CASSLETGLYNEQFF
TGTGCCAGCAGCTTAGAAACGGGCCTCTACAATGAGCAGTTCTTC
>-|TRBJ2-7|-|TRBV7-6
CASSRDTQSYEQYF
TGTGCCAGCAGCCGGGACACCCAGTCCTACGAGCAGTACTTC
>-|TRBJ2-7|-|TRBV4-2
CASSRDLHGEQYF
TGTGCCAGCAGCCGGGACCTACATGGCGAGCAGTACTTC
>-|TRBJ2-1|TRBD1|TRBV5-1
CASSLQGTATYNEQFF
TGCGCCAGCAGCCTACAGGGGACGGCCACCTACAATGAGCAGTTCTTC
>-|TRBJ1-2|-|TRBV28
CASSLPGYGCTF
TGTGCCAGCAGTTTACCAGGGTACGGCTGCACCTTC